This T cell receptor beta chain was retrieved from a study of cytomegalovirus exposure and HLA in healthy donors. Looked up from germline, CDR1 is SGHTA and CDR2 is FQGNSA. V was clipped by 5 bases and J by 4 bases; unmatched bases: 7. This CDR3 contains 15 residues. Vbeta (60) and Jbeta (13) primers were used in the PCR. Clones were sequenced by immunoSEQ multiplex PCR, and TCRdb holds only the in-frame ones, with some missing. The data contain approximately 110,000 clones, 80% of them seen just once; the ten biggest clones take up approximately 0.22%. The table lists this clone with a few counts. The specimen was PBMCs. The gene calls are TRBV7-2 and TRBJ2-7; 11 bases map to TRBD2. The sequence came from a middle-aged man in good health and CMV-seronegative. CDR3 coding DNA: TGTGCCAGCAGCCCTAGCGGGGGGACGGGGTACGAGCAGTACTTC. It specifies CASSPSGGTGYEQYF.